The present TCR beta chain was sequenced within a study of CD8 T cells in Susac syndrome (dated by TCRdb to between 2017 and 2020). Study-wide context: Among the Susac syndrome patients who were sequenced, clinically active disease was present in over 5 and clinical remission was observed in 8 or 9. At blood withdrawal, Susac syndrome patients were either therapy-naive, taking corticosteroids (in some cases with IVIg as well), or taking IVIg alone. Clonality of the CD8+ T cell repertoire was compared between eleven to twelve healthy donors, about 14 Susac syndrome patients and some 15 multiple sclerosis patients. The study used repertoire sequencing to test whether antigen drove CD8+ T cell activation and differentiation in Susac syndrome. Paper-wide results and their limitations: Looking at Susac-specific public clones, the researchers identified some 15 in the total CD8+ repertoire and five in the CD8+ TEMRA repertoire. Susac syndrome CD8+ repertoires showed clonal expansion, highest in CD8+ TEMRA cells and greater in clinically active than remitting patients. The TCR sequencing and HLA analysis was acknowledged to have included a relatively small number of individuals.

The table lists this clonotype with a count of one. The antigen it binds to is not known. No much larger clonotype is one base removed from it; base qualities were not supplied. One read alone makes for weak evidence. The cysteine opens and the phenylalanine closes a CDR3 of 12 amino acids. Of all the DNA, just the CDR3 is kept, 36 bases in frame from base 1. CDR1 SGHRS and CDR2 YFSETQ were looked up in the germline V gene. Relative to germline, V is 0 bases shorter and J is 8 bases shorter, with 8 bases between their ends. High-throughput TCR beta sequencing profiled peripheral blood CD8+ and CD4+ T cells from healthy donors, Susac syndrome patients and multiple sclerosis patients. The Susac syndrome patients fulfilled recently defined diagnostic criteria for definite or probable disease. CD8+ TEMRA cells were enriched by FACS, while bulk CD8+ and CD4+ T cells were purified by magnetic negative isolation. Blood was drawn into EDTA tubes, processed within 24 hours, and PBMCs were isolated by density gradient centrifugation. PBMCs intended for TCR sequencing were cryopreserved in liquid nitrogen and were subsequently thawed in a 37 degrees C water bath. A purity of at least 90% was achieved for sorted or isolated CD4+, CD8+ and CD8+ TEMRA cells.

RNA was extracted with the RNeasy kit and roughly 0.45 to 1 ug was reverse transcribed using random hexamers. The immunoSEQ multiplex PCR assay, covering 54 Vbeta and 13 Jbeta segments, was used to amplify TCR beta CDR3 regions. PCR amplification bias was corrected using a synthetic template baseline for primer optimization and computational correction. In the original analysis: Reads were annotated to V, D and J genes per IMGT and analyzed with immunoSEQ Analyzer, keeping only productive sequences. Clonality was computed as one minus Shannon entropy normalized by log2 of the number of productive unique sequences. For each patient and control, public and private clones were evaluated within the 100 most prevalent clones. Susac-specific clones were defined as absent from healthy and MS cohorts, approximately 1,000 published viral clones and other ImmuneACCESS disease sequences. TCRdb took the public reads, trimmed them with fastp at Q25, ran MiXCR for clone calling and kept in-frame beta chains. When rows share a CDR3 protein, they turn into one entry using the most common DNA and genes. For this entry, the V and J calls and clone size follow TCRdb and not the study's own pipeline. In all, the sample holds tens of thousands of distinct CDR3 sequences, and more than 85% of those were seen once. The top ten clones comprise over 0.35% of the sample.

Sequencing used CD8+ T cells from PBMCs. The source is a human donor with Susac syndrome. This receptor chain uses TRBV5-1 and TRBJ1-2; TRBD1 might be the D gene, on 5 matching bases. CDR3 region: CASSLAGEGYTF. The DNA sequence follows: TGCGCCAGCAGCTTGGCGGGGGAAGGCTACACCTTC.